The rows below give T cell receptor beta chains drawn from one sample of a study of T-cell memory formation after mild COVID-19. TCRdb redid the calling of the 5' RACE reads with MiXCR, one entry per CDR3 protein. Here the sample spans 250,000 to 350,000 distinct CDR3 sequences, approximately 20% being singletons. Sequencing was performed on PBMCs or a T cell subset sorted from them (not recorded which). The source of these receptors is a man aged 18 to 35 who had mild COVID-19 (a few samples of this study predate the infection). Cell type and time point are not known. Both conserved end residues are part of each CDR3. A D gene is named only where the DNA matches it firmly. Not every row has a clone size; where given, it reads once, few, many or a size class.

J gene,D gene,clone size,V gene,CDR3 protein,CDR3 DNA
TRBJ1-2,TRBD1,NA,TRBV4-3,CASSRYQGDSINYGYTF,TGCGCCAGCAGCCGGTACCAGGGGGACAGCATTAACTATGGCTACACCTTC
TRBJ2-1,TRBD1,few,TRBV7-3,CASSLRQGLYNEQFF,TGTGCCAGCAGCTTAAGACAGGGTCTATACAATGAGCAGTTCTTC
TRBJ1-4,NA,few,TRBV5-1,CASSPGGFIEKLFF,TGCGCCAGCAGCCCCGGAGGGTTTATTGAAAAACTGTTTTTT
TRBJ1-2,NA,NA,TRBV6-1,CASSEPGAAGYTF,TGTGCCAGCAGTGAGCCAGGGGCTGCTGGCTACACCTTC
TRBJ1-2,NA,NA,TRBV29-1,CSVRGGADYGYTF,TGCAGCGTAAGGGGAGGCGCTGACTATGGCTACACCTTC
TRBJ1-1,NA,NA,TRBV6-6,CASSYSPTDGMNTEAFF,TGTGCCAGCAGTTACTCCCCCACGGACGGAATGAACACTGAAGCTTTCTTT
TRBJ1-1,NA,NA,TRBV6-6,CASTPEAFF,TGTGCCAGCACTCCTGAAGCTTTCTTT
TRBJ1-1,NA,NA,TRBV7-9,CASWDPNTEAFF,TGTGCCAGCTGGGACCCGAACACTGAAGCTTTCTTT
TRBJ1-2,NA,few,TRBV5-6,CASSLDNRYGYTF,TGTGCCAGCAGCTTGGATAATCGGTATGGCTACACCTTC
TRBJ1-1,NA,few,TRBV5-1,CASSLLRLNTEAFF,TGCGCCAGCAGCTTGCTCAGGCTGAACACTGAAGCTTTCTTT
TRBJ2-3,TRBD1,NA,TRBV4-2,CASSQDQGASDTQYF,TGTGCCAGCAGCCAAGATCAGGGGGCATCAGATACGCAGTATTTT
TRBJ2-1,TRBD1,NA,TRBV9,CASRRDSSYNEQFF,TGTGCCAGCCGCCGGGACAGCTCCTACAATGAGCAGTTCTTC
TRBJ2-3,NA,few,TRBV5-1,CASSVQTDTQYF,TGCGCCAGCAGCGTTCAGACAGATACGCAGTATTTT
TRBJ2-2,NA,few,TRBV4-1,CASSQGGGSNTGELFF,TGCGCCAGCAGCCAAGGTGGGGGGTCGAACACCGGGGAGCTGTTTTTT
TRBJ2-7,NA,many,TRBV7-2,CASSLVGGGEQYF,TGTGCCAGCAGCTTAGTAGGAGGGGGCGAGCAGTACTTC
TRBJ2-7,NA,few,TRBV4-2,CASSHRSGTAAYEQYF,TGTGCCAGCAGCCATCGCTCCGGGACGGCTGCCTACGAGCAGTACTTC
TRBJ2-5,NA,few,TRBV7-9,CASSLDGPRYF,TGTGCCAGCAGCCTAGACGGGCCCCGGTACTTC
TRBJ1-1,NA,few,TRBV4-1,CASSRQGHSEAFF,TGCGCCAGCAGCCGACAAGGACATTCAGAAGCTTTCTTT
TRBJ1-4,NA,NA,TRBV7-8,CASSLGPGGSEKLFF,TGTGCCAGCAGCTTAGGTCCGGGGGGCTCGGAAAAACTGTTTTTT
TRBJ2-3,NA,few,TRBV5-1,CASSPRGGGRGTDTQYF,TGCGCCAGCAGCCCCAGAGGGGGAGGCAGGGGCACAGATACGCAGTATTTT
TRBJ1-1,TRBD1,NA,TRBV7-2,CASSLEAGGITEAFF,TGTGCCAGCAGCTTAGAGGCAGGGGGCATCACTGAAGCTTTCTTT
TRBJ1-2,NA,few,TRBV7-2,CASSFPNRDLYGYTF,TGTGCCAGCAGCTTCCCTAACCGGGACCTTTATGGCTACACCTTC
TRBJ1-1,NA,few,TRBV11-2,CASSLSSEAFF,TGTGCCAGCAGCTTATCCTCTGAAGCTTTCTTT
TRBJ1-4,TRBD1,few,TRBV9,CASSPRIGTGEAEKLFF,TGTGCCAGCAGCCCGCGGATCGGGACAGGGGAGGCCGAAAAACTGTTTTTT
TRBJ1-1,NA,NA,TRBV12-3/TRBV12-4,CASRKGRDTEAFF,TGTGCCAGCAGGAAGGGTAGGGACACTGAAGCTTTCTTT
TRBJ2-2,NA,few,TRBV6-6,CASSYSWGYTGELFF,TGTGCCAGCAGTTACTCGTGGGGGTACACCGGGGAGCTGTTTTTT
TRBJ2-2,NA,NA,TRBV29-1,CSVELASGAGELFF,TGCAGCGTTGAATTGGCATCGGGAGCCGGGGAGCTGTTTTTT
TRBJ1-1,NA,NA,TRBV6-6,CASTPRGGLNTEAFF,TGTGCCAGCACCCCTCGAGGGGGACTGAACACTGAAGCTTTCTTT
TRBJ2-3,NA,few,TRBV28,CASSLREGETDTQYF,TGTGCCAGCAGCCTCAGGGAGGGGGAAACAGATACGCAGTATTTT
TRBJ1-2,TRBD1,few,TRBV9,CASSVTQGARDGYTF,TGTGCCAGCAGCGTAACACAGGGGGCGCGGGATGGCTACACCTTC
TRBJ1-2,NA,NA,TRBV7-9,CASSLTQDYGYTF,TGTGCCAGCAGCCTTACACAAGACTATGGCTACACCTTC
TRBJ2-7,NA,few,TRBV5-1,CASSFTGQTYEQYF,TGCGCCAGCAGCTTTACAGGTCAGACCTACGAGCAGTACTTC
TRBJ2-2,TRBD2,many,TRBV6-2/TRBV6-3,CASIPIGTSGHTGELFF,TGTGCCAGCATCCCGATCGGGACTAGCGGGCACACCGGGGAGCTGTTTTTT
TRBJ2-5,NA,NA,TRBV5-1,CASSGRDTSQETQYF,TGCGCCAGCAGCGGGCGGGACACCTCTCAAGAGACCCAGTACTTC
TRBJ1-5,TRBD1,NA,TRBV2,CASSADRGLQPQHF,TGTGCCAGCAGCGCGGACAGGGGGCTTCAGCCCCAGCATTTT
TRBJ2-2,TRBD2,few,TRBV7-7,CASSLLAGVPNTGELFF,TGTGCTAGCAGCCTGCTAGCGGGGGTCCCGAACACCGGGGAGCTGTTTTTT